Described below is a single T cell receptor (beta chain) sequence and its context. Its antigen is as yet unknown. The germline V and J ends were trimmed by 5 bases and 1 base, with 9 bases remaining between them. Germline V gene lookup returns CDR1 MDHEN and CDR2 SYDVKM. This CDR3 is 14 amino acids long. This sample is part of a study of shared clonotypes between healthy human individuals. Study-wide points: Memory subsets generally showed lower estimated richness than naive subsets. Rarefaction showed sorted-subset sequencing was incomplete despite large depth.

Investigators spread the genomic DNA of each subset evenly over several immunoSEQ plates. Authors' analysis steps: Junction-only sequences produced by ImmunoSEQ had no quality scores, so filtering differed. The data were produced by immunoSEQ multiplex PCR, yet TCRdb's version contains in-frame clones alone and is incomplete. That table furnishes V, J and clone size, whereas the DNA furnished D and trimming. The repertoire consists of 2 million to 2.5 million clones, with over 85% occurring once and the leading ten covering 0.39%. The chain is built from TRBV28 and TRBJ2-4; possible D gene TRBD2, 6 bases. Material for sequencing was naive CD4+ T cells from PBMCs. Subset of the sample: CD45RA+ positively selected. This sequence was found in a man aged 18 to 35 in good health. Some clones in this sample may be carry-over from other donors' samples. The DNA of the CDR3 is TGTGCCAGCAGTGGTAGCGGCGCCAAAAACATTCAGTACTTC. Its translation: CASSGSGAKNIQYF.